The rows below give T cell receptor beta chains drawn from one sample of a study of T cell responses to AZD1222 COVID-19 vaccine. Sequencing used immunoSEQ multiplex PCR; TCRdb keeps in-frame clones, though not all of them. The sample gives roughly 110,000 clones, about 92% of which show up once; over 7% is in the top ten. The starting material was peripheral blood, obtained 28 days after the second AZD1222 dose. The receptors shown here come from an adult who received the AZD1222 COVID-19 vaccine. CDR3s include the opening cysteine and the closing phenylalanine or tryptophan. The D gene is left open where the match is weak. For some rows the clone size is stated as once, few or many, or as a class when expanded; others skip it.

v_gene	d_gene	abundance	j_gene	CDR3aa	CDR3nt
TRBV9	TRBD2	NA	TRBJ2-5	CASSVGGTSGQETQYF	TGTGCCAGCAGCGTAGGAGGGACTAGCGGACAAGAGACCCAGTACTTC
TRBV4-1	NA	once	TRBJ1-4	CASSPTGSNEKLFF	TGCGCCAGCAGCCCCACGGGGTCTAATGAAAAACTGTTTTTT
TRBV3-1/TRBV3-2	NA	NA	TRBJ2-5	CASSPSRVSMETQYF	TGTGCCAGCAGCCCATCCCGGGTTAGCATGGAGACCCAGTACTTC
TRBV7-9	TRBD1	NA	TRBJ1-2	CASSLDRGQEGYTF	TGTGCCAGCAGCTTAGACAGGGGGCAGGAGGGCTACACCTTC
TRBV4-2	TRBD2	once	TRBJ2-1	CASSHPPGLAGGPANEQFF	TGTGCCAGCAGCCATCCCCCCGGACTAGCGGGAGGGCCGGCCAACGAGCAGTTCTTC
TRBV19	NA	NA	TRBJ2-1	CASSIRRGALDEQFF	TGTGCCAGTAGTATCCGCCGGGGGGCGCTCGATGAGCAGTTCTTC
TRBV4-2	NA	few	TRBJ2-7	CASSQDRGSSYEQYF	TGTGCCAGCAGCCAAGATCGGGGGAGCTCCTACGAGCAGTACTTC
TRBV6-5	TRBD1	NA	TRBJ1-1	CASRTGGTEAFF	TGTGCCAGCCGGACAGGGGGAACTGAAGCTTTCTTT
TRBV7-2	TRBD1	NA	TRBJ1-4	CASSDSGTGDEKLFF	TGTGCCAGCAGCGACTCCGGGACAGGGGATGAAAAACTGTTTTTT
TRBV19	TRBD1	NA	TRBJ1-2	CASSRRGDGQGANYGYTF	TGTGCCAGTAGTAGGCGGGGCGACGGACAGGGGGCTAACTATGGCTACACCTTC
TRBV24-1	TRBD2	NA	TRBJ2-3	CATSDSLAGPSDTQYF	TGTGCCACCAGTGATTCACTAGCGGGGCCCTCAGATACGCAGTATTTT
TRBV6-5	NA	NA	TRBJ1-1	CASSYRGRNTEAFF	TGTGCCAGCAGTTACAGGGGACGTAACACTGAAGCTTTCTTT
TRBV6-5	TRBD1	NA	TRBJ1-2	CASSRQGYGYTF	TGTGCCAGCAGTCGACAGGGCTATGGCTACACCTTC
TRBV6-1	NA	NA	TRBJ1-5	CASSERAGSNQPQHF	TGTGCCAGCAGTGAACGGGCCGGGAGCAATCAGCCCCAGCATTTT
TRBV29-1	NA	NA	TRBJ1-1	CSVEHERVWDTEAFF	TGCAGCGTTGAACACGAAAGGGTATGGGACACTGAAGCTTTCTTT
TRBV4-3	NA	NA	TRBJ2-1	CASSTLVGDRNNEQFF	TGCGCCAGCAGCACCCTCGTAGGGGATCGTAACAATGAGCAGTTCTTC
TRBV24-1	NA	NA	TRBJ1-1	CATSDSRWQGNTEAFF	TGTGCCACCAGTGATTCCCGGTGGCAGGGTAACACTGAAGCTTTCTTT
TRBV11-1	NA	NA	TRBJ1-1	CASSLEAGRNTEAFF	TGTGCCAGCAGCTTAGAGGCGGGCAGAAACACTGAAGCTTTCTTT
TRBV5-5	NA	NA	TRBJ1-4	CASSSEAGGLFF	TGTGCCAGCAGCTCCGAGGCCGGCGGACTGTTTTTT
TRBV10-1	TRBD2	NA	TRBJ2-3	CASSPTSGGADTQYF	TGCGCCAGCAGTCCGACTAGCGGGGGGGCAGATACGCAGTATTTT
TRBV10-3	NA	NA	TRBJ1-5	CAISDEINQPQHF	TGTGCCATCAGTGATGAGATAAATCAGCCCCAGCATTTT
TRBV18	TRBD1	NA	TRBJ1-1	CASSPPLGQFTEAFF	TGTGCCAGCTCACCACCTCTGGGACAGTTCACTGAAGCTTTCTTT
TRBV28	NA	NA	TRBJ2-5	CASSRSETQYF	TGTGCCAGCAGTAGGTCCGAGACCCAGTACTTC
TRBV28	NA	NA	TRBJ2-5	CASSRTPGPQETQYF	TGTGCCAGCAGCCGGACCCCGGGGCCCCAAGAGACCCAGTACTTC
TRBV4-3	NA	NA	TRBJ2-3	CASSDRADSTDTQYF	TGCGCCAGCAGCGATCGAGCGGATAGCACAGATACGCAGTATTTT
TRBV6-5	TRBD1	NA	TRBJ1-6	CASSQGQSNSPLHF	TGTGCCAGCAGCCAGGGACAGAGTAATTCACCCCTCCACTTT
TRBV20-1	NA	NA	TRBJ2-3	CSARNRDTQYF	TGCAGTGCTAGGAACCGGGATACGCAGTATTTT
TRBV7-6	NA	NA	TRBJ2-7	CASSLAGRGNEQYF	TGTGCCAGCAGCTTAGCCGGCCGCGGCAACGAGCAGTACTTC
TRBV29-1	TRBD1	NA	TRBJ1-3	CSATGQGNTIYF	TGCAGCGCAACGGGACAGGGAAACACCATATATTTT
TRBV7-6	NA	NA	TRBJ2-2	CASSAQSGNPTGELFF	TGTGCCAGCAGCGCCCAATCAGGGAACCCCACCGGGGAGCTGTTTTTT
TRBV18	TRBD1	NA	TRBJ1-6	CASSLTGGGSPLHF	TGTGCCAGCTCACTCACAGGGGGCGGGTCACCCCTCCACTTT
TRBV9	TRBD1	once	TRBJ2-1	CASSVAPGGYNEQFF	TGTGCCAGCAGCGTAGCACCAGGGGGATACAATGAGCAGTTCTTC
TRBV20-1	NA	many	TRBJ2-5	CSASDRAAGETQYF	TGCAGTGCTAGTGATCGAGCCGCAGGGGAGACCCAGTACTTC
TRBV6-5	TRBD1	NA	TRBJ1-5	CASRIQGALNQPQHF	TGTGCCAGCAGGATACAGGGGGCCCTTAATCAGCCCCAGCATTTT
TRBV4-1	NA	NA	TRBJ1-2	CASSQARNLGYTF	TGCGCCAGCAGCCAAGCGAGGAATTTGGGCTACACCTTC
TRBV3-1/TRBV3-2	NA	NA	TRBJ1-5	CASSQQRYSNQPQHF	TGTGCCAGCAGCCAGCAGAGATATAGCAATCAGCCCCAGCATTTT
TRBV4-2	NA	NA	TRBJ1-1	CASSQVDRGAEAFF	TGTGCCAGCAGCCAAGTCGACCGGGGGGCTGAAGCTTTCTTT
TRBV15	NA	NA	TRBJ2-7	CATSRAGRSSYEQYF	TGTGCCACCAGCAGGGCGGGTAGGAGCTCCTACGAGCAGTACTTC
TRBV27	NA	NA	TRBJ2-1	CASSSNSLSSYNEQFF	TGTGCCAGCAGTTCAAACTCCCTGAGCTCCTACAATGAGCAGTTCTTC
TRBV5-1	TRBD2	NA	TRBJ2-7	CASSPGLAGSHEQYF	TGCGCCAGCAGCCCCGGACTAGCGGGGTCCCACGAGCAGTACTTC
TRBV10-3	TRBD1	NA	TRBJ2-6	CAISRTGEGAGANVLTF	TGTGCCATCAGTCGGACAGGGGAGGGGGCTGGGGCCAACGTCCTGACTTTC
TRBV6-2/TRBV6-3	TRBD1	NA	TRBJ1-6	CASSWDSAGGSPLHF	TGTGCCAGCAGTTGGGACAGCGCTGGCGGGTCACCCCTCCACTTT
TRBV10-3	TRBD2	NA	TRBJ2-1	CAILGLAGGLSEQFF	TGTGCCATCCTAGGACTAGCGGGGGGGCTTAGTGAGCAGTTCTTC
TRBV5-1	TRBD1	NA	TRBJ2-5	CASNKALTGTEETQYF	TGCGCCAGCAACAAGGCACTAACCGGGACAGAAGAGACCCAGTACTTC
TRBV6-4	TRBD2	NA	TRBJ2-2	CASRGTTNTGELFF	TGTGCCAGCAGAGGGACTACGAACACCGGGGAGCTGTTTTTT
TRBV3-1/TRBV3-2	TRBD1	NA	TRBJ1-2	CASSQGTGNYYGYTF	TGTGCCAGCAGCCAAGGGACAGGCAACTACTATGGCTACACCTTC
TRBV2	NA	NA	TRBJ2-3	CASSEGGDTQYF	TGTGCCAGCAGTGAAGGGGGAGATACGCAGTATTTT
TRBV7-9	NA	NA	TRBJ2-7	CASSQATLGTYEQYF	TGTGCCAGCAGCCAAGCGACTTTAGGGACCTACGAGCAGTACTTC
TRBV30	NA	NA	TRBJ1-5	CAWSVTGNSNQPQHF	TGTGCCTGGAGTGTAACAGGGAATAGCAATCAGCCCCAGCATTTT